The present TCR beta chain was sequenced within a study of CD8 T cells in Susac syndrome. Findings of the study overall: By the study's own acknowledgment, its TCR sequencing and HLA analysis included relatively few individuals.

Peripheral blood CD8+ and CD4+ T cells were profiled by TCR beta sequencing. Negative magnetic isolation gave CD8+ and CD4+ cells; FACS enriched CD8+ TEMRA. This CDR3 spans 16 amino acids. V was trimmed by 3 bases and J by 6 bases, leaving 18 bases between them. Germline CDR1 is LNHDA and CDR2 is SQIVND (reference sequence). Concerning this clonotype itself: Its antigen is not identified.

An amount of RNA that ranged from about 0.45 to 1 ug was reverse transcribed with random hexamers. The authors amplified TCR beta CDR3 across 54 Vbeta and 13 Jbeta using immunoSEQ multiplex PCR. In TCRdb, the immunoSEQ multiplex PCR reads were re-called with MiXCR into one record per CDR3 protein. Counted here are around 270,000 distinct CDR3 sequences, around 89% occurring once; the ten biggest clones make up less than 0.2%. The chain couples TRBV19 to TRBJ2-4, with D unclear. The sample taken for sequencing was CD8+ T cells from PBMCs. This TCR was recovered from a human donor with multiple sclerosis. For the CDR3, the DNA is TGTGCCAGTAGTATCTCGTGGACCTTCTCCGGAAACATTCAGTACTTC. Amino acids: CASSISWTFSGNIQYF.